This TCR beta chain was obtained from a study of blood T cell repertoires in COVID-19. About the study: Spain, Italy and the United States supplied samples that represented acute and convalescent COVID-19. The cDNA or gDNA used as material had been derived from T cells, B-cell-depleted T cells, or PBMCs.

V shed 0 bases and J shed 3 bases, with 3 bases lying between them. The CDR3 covers 13 residues. The V gene's germline CDR1 is SGDLS and CDR2 YYNGEE. In the study's own analysis: Reference gene primer amplification gave nucleated cell count estimates. Assay: immunoSEQ multiplex PCR; the TCRdb copy retains only in-frame clones and omits some. The DNA gave D and trimming, while V, J and clone size come from that table. The profile covers over 70,000 clones, with about 75% appearing a single time and 8.5% to 10% taken by the ten largest. This TCR came from a woman older than 75 with acute or convalescent COVID-19. The V gene is TRBV9, the J gene TRBJ2-2; D is undetermined. Sequencing was done on a sample of peripheral blood. CDR3 loop: CASSVVDTGELFF. CDR3 nucleotide sequence: TGTGCCAGCAGCGTAGTAGACACCGGGGAGCTGTTTTTT.